These 18 T cell receptor beta chains were all obtained from the same sample, sequenced in a study of OX40 agonist ivuxolimab in advanced cancers. The table came from immunoSEQ multiplex PCR; TCRdb's copy has only in-frame clones and leaves some out. The sample has some 62,000 clones; about four fifths are singletons. This sample comprised CD4+ or CD8+ T cells sorted from blood, obtained in a trial of the OX40 agonist ivuxolimab. The receptors were sampled from an adult with an advanced solid tumor such as melanoma, head and neck, liver or kidney cancer.

The J gene is TRBJ1-1, the V gene TRBV29-1; D gene ambiguous. From germline, CDR1 is SQVTM and CDR2 ANQGSEA. Trimming cost V 6 bases and J 1 base, with 15 bases left between them. The CDR3 contains 14 residues. The CDR3 spells CSVAGNFRNTEAFF. DNA for the CDR3: TGCAGCGTCGCGGGAAATTTCCGGAACACTGAAGCTTTCTTT.

J is TRBJ2-7 and V is TRBV5-6; D perhaps matches TRBD2 (5 bases). Germline CDR1 is SGHDT and CDR2 is YYEEEE. Trimming cost V 3 bases and J 3 bases, with 10 bases left between them. This CDR3 region has 13 residues. The CDR3 reads CASSSASGYEQYF. The CDR3 nucleotides read TGTGCCAGCAGCTCGGCGAGCGGCTACGAGCAGTACTTC.

The chain employs TRBV29-1 and TRBJ1-1, with D possibly being TRBD1 (5 bases). This CDR3 region has 12 residues. Germline CDR1 and CDR2: SQVTM and ANQGSEA. V gave up 6 bases and J gave up 0 bases, with 8 bases separating them. CDR3 bases: TGCAGCGTGGGCAGGGTGAACACTGAAGCTTTCTTT. It is translated as CSVGRVNTEAFF.

A few counts support this clone. This chain links TRBV5-4 with TRBJ2-6; D unclear. Trimming took off 2 bases at V and 0 bases at J, with 3 bases between the two ends. Germline CDR1 is SGHNT and CDR2 is YYREEE (reference sequence). CDR3 length: 14 amino acids. The CDR3 DNA follows: TGTGCCAGCAGCTTCAGCTCTGGGGCCAACGTCCTGACTTTC. Protein sequence: CASSFSSGANVLTF.

The CDR3 DNA follows: TGTGCCAGCAGCCCCGAGACAGGGGGCCTATCTCAAGAGACCCAGTACTTC. Its translation: CASSPETGGLSQETQYF. The chain employs TRBV9 and TRBJ2-5, with 10 bases matching TRBD1. The V segment lost 4 bases and the J segment 2 bases; nucleotides outside the gene matches: 11. The CDR3 runs to 17 residues. Germline CDR1 and CDR2: SGDLS and YYNGEE.

The V call is TRBV19, the J call TRBJ2-5, with D possibly being TRBD2 (5 bases). The DNA matches TRBJ2-7 better at its end, which makes the J call doubtful. The germline gives CDR1 LNHDA, CDR2 SQIVND (reference sequence). The CDR3 sequence is 14 residues long. This CDR3 is CASSPPPGRGEQYF. The CDR3 DNA reads as TGTGCCAGTAGCCCCCCCCCGGGCCGGGGCGAGCAGTACTTC.

A single count supports this clone. V and J are TRBV5-1 and TRBJ1-1, with D possibly TRBD1 on 5 matching bases. Germline CDR1 reads SGHRS; CDR2 reads YFSETQ. This CDR3 is built from 16 residues. Trimming pared 4 bases from V and 3 bases from J, leaving 19 bases between. For the CDR3, the DNA is TGCGCCAGCAGCCCGTCACCCAGGGACGTTCACACTGAAGCTTTCTTT. Translation: CASSPSPRDVHTEAFF. Supplemented by reference TRBV5-1 and TRBJ1-1, the full variable domain reads KAGVTQTPRYLIKTRGQQVTLSCSPISGHRSVSWYQQTPGQGLQFLFEYFSETQRNKGNFPGRFSGRQFSNSRSEMNVSTLELGDSALYLCASSPSPRDVHTEAFFGQGTRLTVV.

This clone has just a few counts. The chain recombines TRBV19 with TRBJ1-1; no reliable D call. V gave up 5 bases and J gave up 0 bases, with 4 bases separating them. The CDR3 is 12 residues long. Germline CDR1 is LNHDA and CDR2 is SQIVND (reference sequence). The DNA for the CDR3 is TGTGCCAGTAGTCGTCTGAACACTGAAGCTTTCTTT. This codes for CASSRLNTEAFF.

The chain recombines TRBV7-9 with TRBJ2-7; D is uncertain. Germline V CDR1 and CDR2: SEHNR, FQNEAQ (reference sequence). V shed 2 bases and J shed 1 base, with 6 bases lying between them. This CDR3 has 13 amino acids. The CDR3 DNA sequence: TGTGCCAGCAGCTTAACCTCATCCTACGAGCAGTACTTC. It encodes CASSLTSSYEQYF.

This clone occurred once. CDR3 region: CASSLSGPDQPQHF. As DNA, the CDR3 is TGTGCCAGCAGTTTATCAGGGCCCGATCAGCCCCAGCATTTT. V usage is TRBV27 and J usage is TRBJ1-5, with D hard to call. Germline CDR1 MNHEY, CDR2 SMNVEV (reference sequence). CDR3 size: 14 residues. Trimming shortened V by 0 bases and J by 5 bases, and 8 bases separated the two germline ends.

The chain employs TRBV21-1 and TRBJ2-1; the table assigns TRBD2, which was not confirmed against the DNA. TRBV21-1 is a recognized pseudogene. The CDR3 totals 13 residues. For the CDR3, the DNA is TGTGCCAGCTGCTGGAACATAGCTAATGAGCAGTTCTTC. Translating gives CASCWNIANEQFF.

This chain connects TRBV9 to TRBJ1-4, with D unclear. Trimming took off 3 bases at V and 0 bases at J, with 9 bases between the two ends. The CDR3 is 15 residues long. Germline CDR1 reads SGDLS; CDR2 reads YYNGEE. The CDR3 DNA follows: TGTGCCAGCAGCGCTGATGGGACAACTAATGAAAAACTGTTTTTT. Translated, it gives CASSADGTTNEKLFF.

This clone occurred once. The V call is TRBV27, the J call TRBJ2-5; tentative D call: TRBD1 (5 bases). The ends were cut back, 2 bases at V and 4 bases at J, with 17 bases in the middle. The germline V gene encodes CDR1 MNHEY and CDR2 SMNVEV (reference sequence). This CDR3 has 16 amino acids. The CDR3 DNA follows: TGTGCCAGCAGTTTAATCTGGACAAGGGATGTAGAGACCCAGTACTTC. This encodes CASSLIWTRDVETQYF.

This clone turned up a few times. The J gene is TRBJ2-1, the V gene TRBV27, with D perhaps being TRBD1 or TRBD2 (5 bases each). The length of the CDR3 is 15 residues. The V and J ends lost 5 bases and 2 bases respectively, with 13 bases between them. Germline CDR1 is MNHEY and CDR2 is SMNVEV (reference sequence). The CDR3 bases are TGTGCCAGCAGTGACCGGGACGCTGCCTACAATGAGCAGTTCTTC. It encodes CASSDRDAAYNEQFF.

V is TRBV7-6 and J is TRBJ2-5; 8 nucleotides match TRBD2. This CDR3 comprises 16 residues. CDR1 is SGHVS, CDR2 FNYEAQ, per germline. V lost 0 bases and J lost 5; bases outside the gene matches: 8. The CDR3 DNA follows: TGTGCCAGCAGCTTAGCGGGACTAGGTCTTAGGGAGACCCAGTACTTC. Translated, it gives CASSLAGLGLRETQYF.

J is TRBJ1-5 and V is TRBV5-8; D is uncertain. Trimming shortened V by 1 base and J by 2 bases, and 7 bases separated the two germline ends. The CDR3 covers 14 residues. CDR1 SGHTS and CDR2 YDEGEE come from the germline V gene. Here the CDR3 DNA reads TGTGCCAGCAGCTTGATAAAGGGCAATCAGCCCCAGCATTTT. Translation: CASSLIKGNQPQHF.

The J gene is TRBJ2-1, the V gene TRBV30; TRBD2 is a possible D gene (6 bases). There are 13 residues in the CDR3. Germline V gives CDR1 GTSNPN, CDR2 SVGIG (reference sequence). V lost 0 bases, J lost 10 bases, and 13 bases lay in between. The CDR3 reads CAWSVMQGGEQFF. The DNA of the CDR3 is TGTGCCTGGAGTGTGATGCAGGGAGGCGAGCAGTTCTTC. The complete variable domain, with remaining parts taken from reference TRBV30 and TRBJ2-1, reads SQTIHQWPATLVQPVGSPLSLECTVEGTSNPNLYWYRQAAGRGLQLLFYSVGIGQISSEVPQNLSASRPQDRQFILSSKKLLLSDSGFYLCAWSVMQGGEQFFGPGTRLTVL.

This clone was observed a handful of times. The chain uses TRBV6-5 and TRBJ2-2; D is unresolved. V lost 2 bases and J lost 0, with 7 bases in between. The CDR3 is 15 amino acids. In germline, CDR1 is MNHEY, CDR2 SVGAGI. The CDR3 reads CASSYGTANTGELFF. CDR3 DNA: TGTGCCAGCAGTTACGGAACCGCGAACACCGGGGAGCTGTTTTTT.